This paragraph covers one T cell receptor beta chain sequence. The data are from a study of T cells in localized non-small cell lung cancer. TCRdb's copy holds only in-frame clones and misses some; the assay was immunoSEQ multiplex PCR. The table has roughly 89,000 clones, roughly 90% seen once; the top ten hold over 4%. Germline CDR1 LNHDA, CDR2 SQIVND (reference sequence). Trimming stripped 5 bases from V and 0 bases from J, with 10 bases between. The CDR3 is made up of 14 amino acids. The starting material was PBMCs, obtained before any cancer treatment. This clonotype originated in a woman aged 40-70 years with stage II squamous cell lung carcinoma. The chain combines TRBV19 with TRBJ1-2; D is uncertain. CDR3 sequence: CASSLSFANYGYTF. DNA for the CDR3: TGTGCCAGTAGTTTGAGCTTCGCTAACTATGGCTACACCTTC.